The 23 T cell receptor beta chains given below trace back to one sample, sequenced in a study of metastatic and nonmetastatic thyroid tumors. All patients reached thyroid surgery having received no treatment beforehand. TCRdb used MiXCR to call clones anew from the PCR reads. This table has tens of thousands of clones, more than 15% appearing once. Sequences were obtained from blood. The receptor set was obtained from a male donor with papillary thyroid cancer or a benign thyroid nodule (not recorded which). Some clones in this sample may be carry-over from other donors' samples.

This clone was seen only a few times. The V and J genes are TRBV7-2 and TRBJ2-1; TRBD2 aligns across 8 bases. With 3 bases clipped from V and 6 bases from J, the junction kept 7 bases outside the gene matches. There are 15 residues in the CDR3. Germline lookup yields CDR1 SGHTA and CDR2 FQGNSA. In nucleotides, the CDR3 is TGTGCCAGCAGCTTTGCGGGGGGAGGTGGCAATGAGCAGTTCTTC. This gives the protein CASSFAGGGGNEQFF.

A remark on this clone: Since no conserved phenylalanine or tryptophan closes the CDR3, a read error is the likely cause. The chain carries TRBV6-2 or TRBV6-3 and TRBJ2-5; possibly TRBD2 for D (5 bases). The CDR3 consists of 14 residues. Germline assignment: CDR1 MNHEY and CDR2 SVGEGT. The CDR3 DNA is TGTGCCAGCCGGGAAGACCCAACCCAAGAGAGCCAGTACTTA. Translation gives CASREDPTQESQYL.

This chain uses TRBV6-1 with TRBJ2-1, with 7 bases fitting TRBD1. Looked up from germline, CDR1 is MNHNS and CDR2 is SASEGT. The CDR3 extends over 11 amino acids. The V gene end was trimmed by 7 bases and the J gene end by 9 bases; junction bases not matched to a gene: 3. CDR3 in amino acids: CASTGQVEQFF. In nucleotides, the CDR3 is TGTGCCAGCACCGGACAGGTTGAGCAGTTCTTC.

Notes on this clone: A much larger clone is a single base away; this may be a read error. This likely comes from a read error, as the CDR3 has no conserved phenylalanine or tryptophan at its end. The chain links TRBV6-5 to TRBJ1-3; D is possibly TRBD1 (6 bases). Trimming stripped 2 bases from V and 2 bases from J, with 13 bases between. The CDR3 loop spans 16 amino acids. Germline V gene lookup returns CDR1 MNHEY and CDR2 SVGAGI. CDR3 sequence reads: CASSYGGNRAGNTIYL. In DNA, the CDR3 is TGTGCCAGCAGTTACGGGGGGAACAGGGCTGGAAACACCATATATCTT.

The sample holds many counts of this clone. V gene TRBV7-9 combines with J gene TRBJ1-6; D may be TRBD1 (6 bases). This CDR3 is built from 16 residues. CDR1 SEHNR and CDR2 FQNEAQ come from the germline V gene (reference sequence). V dropped 3 bases and J dropped 7 bases, with 16 bases sitting between them. The CDR3 coding sequence is TGTGCCAGCAGCTTCACAGGCGGGGGCCGGAATTCACCCCTCCACTTT. As protein: CASSFTGGGRNSPLHF.

This clone was detected many times. The chain is built from TRBV18 and TRBJ2-3, with 9 bases that match TRBD1. Germline CDR1 reads KGHSH; CDR2 reads LQKENI. This CDR3 comprises 15 residues. The trim removed 2 bases at V and 3 bases at J, leaving 3 bases unmatched. DNA of the CDR3: TGTGCCAGCTCACCAGAGACAGGGGGTACAGATACGCAGTATTTT. This codes for CASSPETGGTDTQYF.

The CDR3 nucleotides read TGCGCCAGCAGCCAGGACTGGGGGCAGGGGGCGCTTTATGGCTACACCTTC. Its protein is CASSQDWGQGALYGYTF. The V gene is TRBV4-3, the J gene TRBJ1-2; 8 bases line up with TRBD1. Germline CDR1 reads LGHNA; CDR2 reads YSLEER. This CDR3 is built from 17 residues. Trimming cost V 3 bases and J 5 bases; bases outside gene matches: 14.

This rearrangement joins TRBV30 to TRBJ1-2, with unresolved D. The CDR3 is made up of 15 amino acids. The V end was cut by 1 base, the J end by 4 bases, with 16 bases between. The germline CDR1 and CDR2 sequences are GTSNPN and SVGIG (reference sequence). CDR3 DNA: TGTGCCTGGAGTGGGCCACTGAGCTGGGGCTATGGCTACACCTTC. It codes for CAWSGPLSWGYGYTF.

This clone is deemed medium-sized. The chain joins TRBV27 to TRBJ2-1, with D possibly being TRBD1 (7 bases). The germline V gene encodes CDR1 MNHEY and CDR2 SMNVEV (reference sequence). The CDR3 is 13 amino acids. Trimming pared 6 bases from V and 7 bases from J, leaving 13 bases between. The CDR3 nucleotides read TGTGCCAGCAGAAAGACAGGGACTAATGAGCAGTTCTTC. It codes for CASRKTGTNEQFF.

This clone occurred a few times. The V call is TRBV28, the J call TRBJ1-5; D gene unclear. The CDR3 loop spans 15 amino acids. Trimming took off 3 bases at V and 4 bases at J, with 13 bases between the two ends. The germline V gene has CDR1 MDHEN and CDR2 SYDVKM. CDR3 in amino acids: CASSFLVGGNQPQHF. CDR3 DNA: TGTGCCAGCAGTTTTTTGGTCGGAGGGAATCAGCCCCAGCATTTT.

This clone is medium-sized within its sample. The chain combines TRBV15 with TRBJ2-3; 7 bases agree with TRBD1. This CDR3 has 16 residues. The V segment lost 3 bases and the J segment 5 bases; nucleotides outside the gene matches: 11. Looked up from germline, CDR1 is LNHNV and CDR2 is YYDKDF (reference sequence). The CDR3 DNA sequence: TGTGCCACCAGCAGCGGCCGGGCCCCAGGGGGAGATACGCAGTATTTT. It specifies CATSSGRAPGGDTQYF.

The V and J genes are TRBV6-1 and TRBJ1-2; the D gene is possibly TRBD1 (6 bases). CDR1 MNHNS and CDR2 SASEGT come from the germline V gene. This CDR3 contains 14 residues. Deletions cut 3 bases from V and 3 bases from J, with 11 bases between. CDR3 in amino acids: CASSEAGAYYGYTF. CDR3 coding DNA: TGTGCCAGCAGTGAGGCAGGGGCCTACTATGGCTACACCTTC.

Regarding this clone: The junction departs from germline at one end; a sequencing error may be responsible. For the CDR3, the DNA is TGTGCCAGCAGCTTAGCGCCGGGGGTCACAGATACCCAGTATTTT. Its protein product is CASSLAPGVTDTQYF. The rearrangement joins TRBV7-6 to TRBJ2-3, with D maybe TRBD2 (6 bases). CDR3 size: 15 residues. The germline gives CDR1 SGHVS, CDR2 FNYEAQ.

This clone has at least ten counts. V usage is TRBV30 and J usage is TRBJ1-4, with a tentative D call TRBD1 (5 bases). With 8 bases removed from V and 3 bases from J, the gap between germline ends came to 10 bases. The germline V gene has CDR1 GTSNPN and CDR2 SVGIG (reference sequence). The CDR3 covers 12 residues. The CDR3 region is CAGGRPNEKLFF. For the CDR3, the DNA is TGTGCCGGGGGTAGACCTAATGAAAAACTGTTTTTT.

V is TRBV5-1 and J is TRBJ1-1, with 7 bases identical to TRBD1. The CDR3 sequence is 13 residues long. Germline loops: CDR1 SGHRS, CDR2 YFSETQ. V trimming: 7 bases; J trimming: 1 base; junction bases outside the gene matches: 4. The CDR3 here is CASGRDRNTEAFF. CDR3 coding DNA: TGCGCCAGCGGTCGGGACAGGAACACTGAAGCTTTCTTT.

By sample fraction, this clone is medium-sized. The gene calls are TRBV2 and TRBJ2-7, with 11 bases fitting TRBD2. The CDR3 has 15 residues. Unmatched junction bases numbered 3, after V lost 5 bases and J lost 0 bases. The germline gives CDR1 SNHLY, CDR2 FYNNEI. The CDR3 DNA is TGTGCCAGCAGTCCTACTAGCGGGAGCTCCTACGAGCAGTACTTC. It encodes CASSPTSGSSYEQYF.

This sequence joins TRBV14 and TRBJ1-2; no reliable D call. This CDR3 contains 13 residues. Germline assignment: CDR1 SGHDN and CDR2 FVKESK. Trimming removed 1 base from V and 7 bases from J, with 10 bases in between. CDR3 in DNA: TGTGCCAGCAGCCAAGGGATGCCCCCTGGCTACACCTTC. This gives the protein CASSQGMPPGYTF. The entire variable domain, with the rest obtained from reference TRBV14 and TRBJ1-2, is as follows: EAGVTQFPSHSVIEKGQTVTLRCDPISGHDNLYWYRRVMGKEIKFLLHFVKESKQDESGMPNNRFLAERTGGTYSTLKVQPAELEDSGVYFCASSQGMPPGYTFGSGTRLTVV.

This clone was detected many times. The chain is built from TRBV5-4 and TRBJ2-1; TRBD2 agrees at 7 bases. Trimming cost V 0 bases and J 5 bases; bases outside gene matches: 5. This CDR3 spans 15 amino acids. CDR1 is SGHNT, CDR2 YYREEE, per germline (reference sequence). Here the CDR3 reads CASSLVSSGNNEQFF. The CDR3 DNA reads as TGTGCCAGCAGCTTGGTGTCTAGCGGTAACAATGAGCAGTTCTTC. The complete variable domain, with remaining parts taken from reference TRBV5-4 and TRBJ2-1, reads ETGVTQSPTHLIKTRGQQVTLRCSSQSGHNTVSWYQQALGQGPQFIFQYYREEENGRGNFPPRFSGLQFPNYSSELNVNALELDDSALYLCASSLVSSGNNEQFFGPGTRLTVL.

This clone was found a few times. The genes are TRBV24-1 and TRBJ1-2; D gene ambiguous. Germline-derived CDR1 and CDR2 are KGHDR and SFDVKD. The CDR3 runs to 13 residues. V was shortened by 8 bases and J by 1 base, with 10 bases between the two germline ends. The CDR3 DNA reads TGTGCCACCAAACCAGGAGGTAACTATGGCTACACCTTC. This gives the protein CATKPGGNYGYTF.

Judged by abundance, this clone is medium-sized. The rearrangement links TRBV24-1 to TRBJ2-7; no reliable D call. The germline V and J ends were trimmed by 1 base and 5 bases, with 11 bases remaining between them. Per the germline V gene, CDR1 is KGHDR and CDR2 is SFDVKD. This CDR3 has 14 residues. CDR3 sequence: CATSDFSRSHEQYF. The CDR3 coding sequence is TGTGCCACCAGTGATTTTTCTAGAAGCCACGAGCAGTACTTC.

This clone was observed many times. This sequence joins TRBV14 and TRBJ2-7; 7 bases fit TRBD2. Germline V CDR1 and CDR2: SGHDN, FVKESK. J lost 3 bases, V lost 2 bases, and 7 bases had no gene match. The CDR3 length is 15 residues. The CDR3 region has the DNA TGTGCCAGCAGCCAACATAAAGCTAGCGGCTACGAGCAGTACTTC. This encodes CASSQHKASGYEQYF.

The table lists this clone with a few counts. This may come from a read error, since a much larger clone is one base off. This same CDR3 is encoded by further DNA sequences in the sample. V usage is TRBV3-1 and J usage is TRBJ2-7; 8 bases agree with TRBD1. Germline CDR1 is LGHDT and CDR2 is YNNKEL (reference sequence). The CDR3 contains 16 residues. This CDR3 reads CASSQDDGTGAYEQYF. Written as DNA, the CDR3 is TGCGCCAGCAGCCAAGATGATGGGACAGGAGCCTACGAGCAGTACTTC.

Concerning this clone itself: The CDR3 carries no conserved terminal phenylalanine or tryptophan, so it likely arises from a read error. V gene TRBV20-1 combines with J gene TRBJ2-7, with D maybe TRBD1 (5 bases). The V end lost 3 bases, the J end lost 7 bases, and 22 bases lay between the germline ends. This CDR3 is built from 15 residues. CDR1 and CDR2 (germline): DFQATT, SNEGSKA (reference sequence). The CDR3 DNA reads as TGCAGTGCTAGCGTCGGGCGGTATACAGGTGGGGAGCAGTACATC. It yields the protein CSASVGRYTGGEQYI.